The 14 T cell receptor beta chains listed next were all sequenced from one sample in a study of blood T cell repertoires in COVID-19. The method was immunoSEQ multiplex PCR; TCRdb's version includes in-frame clones alone and lacks a portion of them. The table lists around 700,000 clones, approximately 90% of them singletons, with more than 0.25% in the top ten. The material sequenced was peripheral blood. The receptor set was obtained from a woman under 30 with acute or convalescent COVID-19.

The rearrangement links TRBV7-2 to TRBJ2-7; 8 nucleotides agree with TRBD1. The J segment lost 0 bases and the V segment lost 4 bases, leaving 8 bases of the junction unmatched. Germline CDR1 is SGHTA and CDR2 is FQGNSA. There are 16 residues in the CDR3. CDR3 protein: CASSWAPQGVSYEQYF. In DNA form, the CDR3 reads TGTGCCAGCAGCTGGGCCCCACAGGGGGTCTCCTACGAGCAGTACTTC.

The chain employs TRBV11-3 and TRBJ1-2, with D possibly matching TRBD1 (5 bases). The CDR3 contains 16 residues. Trimming removed 2 bases at V and 7 bases at J, with 20 bases between. The germline V gene encodes CDR1 SGHNT and CDR2 YENEEA. Here the CDR3 reads CASSLNRFRGNGGYTF. CDR3 bases: TGTGCCAGCAGCTTAAATAGATTTCGGGGGAACGGTGGCTACACCTTC.

The chain employs TRBV30 and TRBJ1-6; 7 bases match TRBD1. The CDR3 has 11 residues. The germline V gene encodes CDR1 GTSNPN and CDR2 SVGIG (reference sequence). With 7 bases clipped from V and 10 bases from J, the junction kept 4 bases outside the gene matches. The DNA for the CDR3 is TGTGCCTCCACAGGGGACTCACCCCTCCACTTT. Its protein product is CASTGDSPLHF.

The V gene is TRBV9, the J gene TRBJ1-1, with a weak D call TRBD1 (5 bases). V gave up 0 bases and J gave up 1 base, with 7 bases separating them. Germline CDR1 is SGDLS and CDR2 is YYNGEE. This CDR3 region has 14 residues. DNA of the CDR3: TGTGCCAGCAGCGTAGATACAGGGAACACTGAAGCTTTCTTT. It codes for CASSVDTGNTEAFF.

This clone has only one observation. The chain joins TRBV7-6 to TRBJ2-3; 12 bases match TRBD2. Germline CDR1 is SGHVS and CDR2 is FNYEAQ. The CDR3 loop spans 15 amino acids. J gave up 5 bases and V 6 bases, and 6 bases lay outside the gene matches. CDR3 sequence (DNA): TGTGCCAGCAGTCTAGCGGGGGGGTCGGGAGATACGCAGTATTTT. As protein: CASSLAGGSGDTQYF.

The V and J genes are TRBV25-1 and TRBJ2-5; 7 positions agree with TRBD2. The ends lost 4 bases at V and 2 bases at J; junction bases unmatched: 1. Germline values: CDR1 MGHDK, CDR2 SYGVNS. The length of the CDR3 is 13 residues. This CDR3 reads CASSAGGQETQYF. Written as DNA, the CDR3 is TGTGCCAGCAGTGCGGGGGGACAAGAGACCCAGTACTTC.

The chain is built from TRBV30 and TRBJ1-2; 7 bases agree with TRBD1. This CDR3 comprises 16 residues. Trimming removed 0 bases from V and 3 bases from J; junction bases left unmatched: 10. Looked up from germline, CDR1 is GTSNPN and CDR2 is SVGIG (reference sequence). The CDR3 is CAWSVIGQGGYYGYTF. As DNA, the CDR3 is TGTGCCTGGAGTGTTATTGGGCAGGGGGGCTACTATGGCTACACCTTC.

The chain carries TRBV19 and TRBJ1-1; D possibly corresponds to TRBD1 (6 bases). Germline CDR1 LNHDA, CDR2 SQIVND (reference sequence). This CDR3 region has 15 residues. The ends were cut back, 0 bases at V and 3 bases at J, with 11 bases in the middle. CDR3 coding DNA: TGTGCCAGTAGTATAGAGGCAGGGGCTTACACTGAAGCTTTCTTT. Its translation is CASSIEAGAYTEAFF. The full variable domain, with the rest looked up from reference TRBV19 and TRBJ1-1, is DGGITQSPKYLFRKEGQNVTLSCEQNLNHDAMYWYRQDPGQGLRLIYYSQIVNDFQKGDIAEGYSVSREKKESFPLTVTSAQKNPTAFYLCASSIEAGAYTEAFFGQGTRLTVV.

The chain combines TRBV19 with TRBJ1-2; TRBD1 matches 7 bases. With 2 bases clipped from V and 4 bases from J, the junction kept 7 bases outside the gene matches. Germline values: CDR1 LNHDA, CDR2 SQIVND (reference sequence). CDR3 size: 15 residues. CDR3 residues: CASSIQGGQGYGYTF. The CDR3 nucleotides are TGTGCCAGTAGTATACAGGGGGGACAAGGCTATGGCTACACCTTC.

In the case of this clone: At the DNA level, this CDR3 is encoded by other sequences in the same sample as well. This chain uses TRBV9 with TRBJ1-5; TRBD1 aligns across 8 bases. With 0 bases clipped from V and 4 bases from J, the junction kept 0 bases outside the gene matches. This CDR3 contains 14 residues. Germline V gene sequence: CDR1 SGDLS, CDR2 YYNGEE. The CDR3 nucleotides read TGTGCCAGCAGCGTAGGGACAGGGAATCAGCCCCAGCATTTT. Residues: CASSVGTGNQPQHF.

The gene calls are TRBV6-5 and TRBJ1-1, with a tentative D call TRBD1 (5 bases). The CDR3 runs to 13 residues. The germline V and J ends were trimmed by 7 bases and 11 bases, with 20 bases remaining between them. The germline V gene has CDR1 MNHEY and CDR2 SVGAGI. CDR3 in DNA: TGTGCCAGCACCCGAGGGGAGCAGGCGGGGGCTTTCTTT. Amino acid sequence: CASTRGEQAGAFF.

The gene calls are TRBV7-2 and TRBJ2-7, with D tentatively TRBD1 (7 bases). The CDR3 is made up of 14 amino acids. Germline V gene sequence: CDR1 SGHTA, CDR2 FQGNSA. V was pared by 7 bases and J by 2 bases, with 15 bases between. This CDR3 is CASNRRGQPYEQYF. The DNA for the CDR3 is TGTGCCAGCAACCGGAGGGGGCAACCCTACGAGCAGTACTTC.

V gene TRBV5-1 combines with J gene TRBJ1-2; 7 bases map to TRBD1. After removal of 4 bases from V and 8 bases from J, the junction contained 11 bases not matched to a gene. This CDR3 contains 14 residues. Germline CDR1 and CDR2: SGHRS and YFSETQ. CDR3 loop: CASSPDRVRRGYTF. The CDR3 bases are TGCGCCAGCAGCCCTGACAGGGTTAGGCGGGGCTACACCTTC.

The gene calls are TRBV7-2 and TRBJ1-6, with a weak D call TRBD1 (6 bases). V shed 6 bases and J shed 8 bases, with 11 bases lying between them. Germline values: CDR1 SGHTA, CDR2 FQGNSA. CDR3 size: 13 residues. CDR3 in DNA: TGTGCCAGCAGTCAACAGGGTTATTCACCCCTCCACTTT. Translating gives CASSQQGYSPLHF.